This record covers a single T cell receptor beta chain. The repertoire was sequenced with immunoSEQ multiplex PCR; TCRdb's copy has only in-frame clones and lacks some. The repertoire holds some 30,000 clones, with approximately 90% as singletons. V lost 5 bases to trimming and J lost 4 bases; unmatched junction nucleotides: 6. Germline V gene data show CDR1 as SGHDN and CDR2 as FVKESK. The CDR3 is 14 residues long. The entry originates in a study of T cells in localized non-small cell lung cancer. The chain joins TRBV14 to TRBJ1-1; 8 positions agree with TRBD1. This sequence originates from a female donor aged 60 or older with stage II lung adenocarcinoma. The specimen was peripheral blood mononuclear cells, collected before any cancer treatment. This CDR3 reads CASSYRGGGTEAFF. The CDR3 DNA reads as TGTGCCAGCAGCTACAGGGGGGGTGGCACTGAAGCTTTCTTT.